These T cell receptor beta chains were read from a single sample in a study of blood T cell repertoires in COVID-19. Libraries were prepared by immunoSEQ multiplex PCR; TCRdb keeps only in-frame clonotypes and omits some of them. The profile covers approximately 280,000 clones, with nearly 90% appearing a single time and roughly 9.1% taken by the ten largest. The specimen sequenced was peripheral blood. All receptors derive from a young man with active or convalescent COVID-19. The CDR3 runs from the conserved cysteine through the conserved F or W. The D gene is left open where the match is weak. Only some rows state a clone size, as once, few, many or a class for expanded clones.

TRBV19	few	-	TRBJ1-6	TGTGCCAGTAGTGTCGAGGGCGGGGATAATTCACCCCTCCACTTT	CASSVEGGDNSPLHF
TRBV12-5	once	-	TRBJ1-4	TGTGCTAGTGGTTTGGCTTCGACAGGCTCAAATGAAAAACTGTTTTTT	CASGLASTGSNEKLFF
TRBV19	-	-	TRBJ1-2	TGTGCCAGTAGTACCCAGCGGGGAGGGGACTATGGCTACACCTTC	CASSTQRGGDYGYTF
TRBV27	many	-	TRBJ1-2	TGTGCCAGCAGTTTTCTGCAGGGCGATGGCTACACCTTC	CASSFLQGDGYTF
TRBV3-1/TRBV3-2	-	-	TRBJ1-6	TGTGCCAGCAGTGCCAGGGTCGATTCACCCCTCCACTTT	CASSARVDSPLHF
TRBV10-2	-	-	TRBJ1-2	TGCGCCAGCAGTGAGTCGCGCAGGCCTTTTGGCTACACCTTC	CASSESRRPFGYTF
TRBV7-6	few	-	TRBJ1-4	TGTGCCAGCAGCCTAACCACAGCAACTAATGAAAAACTGTTTTTT	CASSLTTATNEKLFF
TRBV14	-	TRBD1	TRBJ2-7	TGTGCCAGCAGCCAAGGGGGGACAGCCTTCTACGAGCAGTACTTC	CASSQGGTAFYEQYF
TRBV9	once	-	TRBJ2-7	TGTGCCAGCAGCGTAGGTGTAGGAGCGAACTACGAGCAGTACTTC	CASSVGVGANYEQYF
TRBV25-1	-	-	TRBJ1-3	TGTGCCAGCACCCAGGGTCGAGGAAACACCATATATTTT	CASTQGRGNTIYF
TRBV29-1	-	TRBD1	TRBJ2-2	TGCAGCGTTGAGGGCGGGACAGGGTCGGGGCTAAGCGGGGAGCTGTTTTTT	CSVEGGTGSGLSGELFF
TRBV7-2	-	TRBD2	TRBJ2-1	TGTGCCAGCAGCTTGGGGACTAGCGGGGGGGCCCGTGAGCAGTTCTTC	CASSLGTSGGAREQFF
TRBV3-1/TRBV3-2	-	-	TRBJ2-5	TGTGCCAGCAGTGTGGCAGGGACCCAGTACTTC	CASSVAGTQYF
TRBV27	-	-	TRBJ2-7	TGTGCCAGCAGTTTAGGAGAGTACGGCGGGCACGAGCAGTACTTC	CASSLGEYGGHEQYF
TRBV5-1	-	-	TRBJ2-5	TGCGCCAGCAGCTCGGCCCGGACAGCACAAGAGACCCAGTACTTC	CASSSARTAQETQYF
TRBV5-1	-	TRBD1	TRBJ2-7	TGCGCCAGCAGGGCGACAGGGGCGCGGGTCTACGAGCAGTACTTC	CASRATGARVYEQYF
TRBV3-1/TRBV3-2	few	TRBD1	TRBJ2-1	TGTGCCAGCAGCCAAGACCACCTAAGAGGGTTATGGACAGGGAGGCCTGAGCAGTTCTTC	CASSQDHLRGLWTGRPEQFF
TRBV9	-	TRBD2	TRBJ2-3	TGTGCCAGCAGCGGTTTAGCGGGGGGGAACACAGATACGCAGTATTTT	CASSGLAGGNTDTQYF
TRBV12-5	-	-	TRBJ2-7	TGTGCTAGTGGTTTGGGACCCCCAGCGTCTTACGAGCAGTACTTC	CASGLGPPASYEQYF
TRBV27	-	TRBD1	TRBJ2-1	TGTGCCAGTGCCCGGGACAGGGCCTACAATGAGCAGTTCTTC	CASARDRAYNEQFF
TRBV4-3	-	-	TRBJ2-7	TGCGCCAGCAGCCAAGGGAAGGGGGGGGCTTACGAGCAGTACTTC	CASSQGKGGAYEQYF
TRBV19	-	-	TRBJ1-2	TGTGCCAGTAGTATACTGGCCCCTCGGGAAGGGATCTATGGCTACACCTTC	CASSILAPREGIYGYTF
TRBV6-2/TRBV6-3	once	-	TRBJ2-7	TGTGCCAGCAGTACGACGGACACCACCTACGAGCAGTACTTC	CASSTTDTTYEQYF
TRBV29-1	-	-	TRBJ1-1	TGCAGCGGACATTGGAACACTGAAGCTTTCTTT	CSGHWNTEAFF
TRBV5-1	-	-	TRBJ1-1	TGCGCCAGCAGCTTGGGGACAGAGGTGCTCTTT	CASSLGTEVLF
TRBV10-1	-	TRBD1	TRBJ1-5	TGCGCCAGCAGAGATAGGGACAGGTCCTTCAATCAGCCCCAGCATTTT	CASRDRDRSFNQPQHF
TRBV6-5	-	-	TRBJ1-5	TGTGCCAGCAGCCCGGACACTAATCAGCCCCAGCATTTT	CASSPDTNQPQHF
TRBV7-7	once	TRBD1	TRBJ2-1	TGTGCCAGCAGGCAAAGAGACCGGGACAGGGGTGTCGATGAGCAGTTCTTC	CASRQRDRDRGVDEQFF
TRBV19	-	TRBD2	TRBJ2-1	TGTGCCAGTAGTACCCTAGGACTAGCGGGGGGTTATAGGGATGAGCAGTTCTTC	CASSTLGLAGGYRDEQFF
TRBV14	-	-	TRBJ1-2	TGTGCCAGCAGCCAAGGTTCAGGGTACTATGGCTACACCTTC	CASSQGSGYYGYTF
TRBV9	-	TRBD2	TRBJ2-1	TGTGCCAGCAGCGAAAGCGGGGGGGTAGGGAATGAGCAGTTCTTC	CASSESGGVGNEQFF
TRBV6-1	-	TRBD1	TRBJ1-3	TGTGCCAGCAGTTGGGGACAGGGTGTTCAGGGGACCATATATTTT	CASSWGQGVQGTIYF
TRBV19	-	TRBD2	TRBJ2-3	TGTGCCAGTAGTATTCTGGAAAGCGGGGGAATCACAGATACGCAGTATTTT	CASSILESGGITDTQYF
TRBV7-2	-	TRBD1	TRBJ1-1	TGTGCCAGCAGCAGAGACGGAGGAGGACAGGGAGCTTTCTTT	CASSRDGGGQGAFF
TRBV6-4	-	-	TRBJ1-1	TGTGCCAGCACGGGACATAGGGAAACTGAAGCTTTCTTT	CASTGHRETEAFF
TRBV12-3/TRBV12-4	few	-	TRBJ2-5	TGTGCCAGCAGTTTTTCAGGGGAGACCCAGTACTTC	CASSFSGETQYF
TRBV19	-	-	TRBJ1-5	TGTGCCAGTAGTAGAAATCCAACAGGGATTTTGGTTCAGCCCCAGCATTTT	CASSRNPTGILVQPQHF
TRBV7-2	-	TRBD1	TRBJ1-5	TGTGCCAGCAGCTACAGGGGACAACAGCCCCAGCATTTT	CASSYRGQQPQHF
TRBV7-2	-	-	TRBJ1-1	TGTGCCAGCAGCTTAGCCTCCGGGATTCCGGCTTTCTTT	CASSLASGIPAFF
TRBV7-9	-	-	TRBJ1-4	TGTGCCAGCAGCTTCTCTCAGGGGTTAAATGAAAAACTGTTTTTT	CASSFSQGLNEKLFF
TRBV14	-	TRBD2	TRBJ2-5	TGTGCCAGCAGCCGAGCGGGGGCCATCCACATCCAAGAGACCCAGTACTTC	CASSRAGAIHIQETQYF
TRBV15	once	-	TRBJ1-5	TGTGCCACCAGCGATCAAGGCAGGGTAAATCAGCCCCAGCATTTT	CATSDQGRVNQPQHF
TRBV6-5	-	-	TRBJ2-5	TGTGCCAGCAAGTCCCACAAACCCGTATCAGAGACCCAGTACTTC	CASKSHKPVSETQYF
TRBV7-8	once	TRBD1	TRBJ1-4	TGTGCCAGCAGCTTACGGACAGGGGATAATGAAAAACTGTTTTTT	CASSLRTGDNEKLFF
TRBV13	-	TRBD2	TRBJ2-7	TGTGCCAGCAGCCCGGGGGGAACCACGGCCTCCTACGAGCAGTACTTC	CASSPGGTTASYEQYF
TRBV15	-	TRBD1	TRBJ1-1	TGTGCCACCAGCAGACCTATGGACAGGGTGGTGAACACTGAAGCTTTCTTT	CATSRPMDRVVNTEAFF
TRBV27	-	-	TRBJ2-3	TGTGCCAGCAGTTTATGGGCCCGAAGTTTCGTTAGCACAGATACGCAGTATTTT	CASSLWARSFVSTDTQYF
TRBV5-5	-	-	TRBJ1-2	TGTGCCAGCAGCTTGAGGGGTGGGCGACAGGCCGGAGTAGGCTATGGCTACACCTTC	CASSLRGGRQAGVGYGYTF
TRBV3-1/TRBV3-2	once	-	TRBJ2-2	TGTGCCAGCAGCTTCCAAGCAGGAGGGTCGGGTAGCACCGGGGAGCTGTTTTTT	CASSFQAGGSGSTGELFF
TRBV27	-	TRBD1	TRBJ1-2	TGTGCCAGCAGTCCCCGACAGGGGGCCCGACCCTACACCTTC	CASSPRQGARPYTF
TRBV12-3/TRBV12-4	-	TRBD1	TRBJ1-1	TGTGCCAGCACATTGGGACAGCGGATCCAAGCTTTCTTT	CASTLGQRIQAFF
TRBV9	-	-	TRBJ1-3	TGTGCCAGCAAGGAGAACTCTGGAAACACCATATATTTT	CASKENSGNTIYF
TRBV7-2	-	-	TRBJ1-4	TGTGCCAGCAGCTTAAATGGCGGGCCCAGCGGGAAACTGTTTTTT	CASSLNGGPSGKLFF